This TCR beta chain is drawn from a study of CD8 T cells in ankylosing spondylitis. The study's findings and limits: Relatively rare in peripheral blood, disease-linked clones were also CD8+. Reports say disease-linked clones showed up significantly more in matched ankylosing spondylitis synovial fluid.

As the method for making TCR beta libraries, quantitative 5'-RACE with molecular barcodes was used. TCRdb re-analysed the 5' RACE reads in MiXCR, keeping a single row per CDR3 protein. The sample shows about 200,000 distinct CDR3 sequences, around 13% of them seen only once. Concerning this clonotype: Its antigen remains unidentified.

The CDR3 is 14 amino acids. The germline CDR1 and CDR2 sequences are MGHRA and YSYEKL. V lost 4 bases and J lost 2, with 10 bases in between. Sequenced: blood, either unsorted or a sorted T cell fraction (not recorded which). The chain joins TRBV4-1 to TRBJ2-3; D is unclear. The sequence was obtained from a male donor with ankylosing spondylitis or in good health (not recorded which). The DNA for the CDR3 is TGCGCCAGCAGCCCTCGACTGGACACAGATACGCAGTATTTT. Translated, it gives CASSPRLDTDTQYF.